These T cell receptor beta chains were read from a single sample in a study of T-cell memory formation after mild COVID-19. Each CDR3 protein gets one entry after TCRdb re-called the 5' RACE reads with MiXCR. Counted here are about 500,000 distinct CDR3 sequences, 20% occurring once; the ten biggest clones make up around an eighth. The sample comprised PBMCs or a T cell subset sorted from them (not recorded which). The receptors stem from an adult woman who had mild COVID-19 (a few samples of this study predate the infection). Cell type and time point are not known. Both conserved end residues are trimmed from each CDR3.

v_gene,j_gene,CDR3aa
TRBV5-1,TRBJ1-2,ASSLSAGRKGGYT
TRBV7-2,TRBJ2-4,ASSLNGQGGIQY
TRBV12-3/TRBV12-4,TRBJ2-3,ASSLAGWDTDTQY
TRBV7-3,TRBJ1-2,ASSFQGYYGYT
TRBV7-2,TRBJ2-7,ASSSTGPGYEQY
TRBV30,TRBJ2-7,AWSVNKPYEQY
TRBV30,TRBJ2-7,AWSGSSGGDEQY
TRBV29-1,TRBJ1-1,SVVGQGLSTEAF
TRBV20-1,TRBJ1-1,SARGWGRGGNTEAF
TRBV5-6,TRBJ2-2,ASSSRGNTGELF
TRBV5-1,TRBJ2-1,ASSLASSGGSPYNEQF
TRBV18,TRBJ1-3,ASSPVPGTTSGNTIY
TRBV25-1,TRBJ1-2,ASSEPRVRDGYT
TRBV20-1,TRBJ2-1,SARFQGVEQF